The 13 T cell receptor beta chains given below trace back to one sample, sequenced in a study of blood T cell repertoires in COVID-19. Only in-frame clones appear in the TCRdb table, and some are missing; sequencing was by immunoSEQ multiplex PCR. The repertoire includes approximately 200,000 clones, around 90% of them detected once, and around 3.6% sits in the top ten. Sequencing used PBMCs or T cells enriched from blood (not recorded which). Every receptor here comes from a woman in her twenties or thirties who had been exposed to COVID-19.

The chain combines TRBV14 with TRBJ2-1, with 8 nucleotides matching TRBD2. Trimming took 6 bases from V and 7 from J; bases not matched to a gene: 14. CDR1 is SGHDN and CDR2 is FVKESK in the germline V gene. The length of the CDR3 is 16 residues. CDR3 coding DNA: TGTGCCAGCAGGTCGGGGGGTACTAGCGGAGAAAATGAGCAGTTCTTC. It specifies CASRSGGTSGENEQFF.

The CDR3 here is CASSFSGGHSNQPQHF. CDR3 in DNA: TGTGCCAGCAGCTTCTCAGGGGGGCATAGCAATCAGCCCCAGCATTTT. The chain uses TRBV7-9 and TRBJ1-5; TRBD1 matches at 7 bases. The germline V gene has CDR1 SEHNR and CDR2 FQNEAQ (reference sequence). The ends lost 3 bases at V and 0 bases at J; junction bases unmatched: 5. This CDR3 has 16 amino acids. Together with reference TRBV7-9 and TRBJ1-5, the CDR3 gives the full variable domain: DTGVSQNPRHKITKRGQNVTFRCDPISEHNRLYWYRQTLGQGPEFLTYFQNEAQLEKSRLLSDRFSAERPKGSFSTLEIQRTEQGDSAMYLCASSFSGGHSNQPQHFGDGTRLSIL.

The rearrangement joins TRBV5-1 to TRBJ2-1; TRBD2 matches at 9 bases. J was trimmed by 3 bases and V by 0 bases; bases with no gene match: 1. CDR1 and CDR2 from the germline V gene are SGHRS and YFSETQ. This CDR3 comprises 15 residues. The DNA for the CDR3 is TGCGCCAGCAGCTTGGGGACTAGCGACTACAATGAGCAGTTCTTC. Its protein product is CASSLGTSDYNEQFF.

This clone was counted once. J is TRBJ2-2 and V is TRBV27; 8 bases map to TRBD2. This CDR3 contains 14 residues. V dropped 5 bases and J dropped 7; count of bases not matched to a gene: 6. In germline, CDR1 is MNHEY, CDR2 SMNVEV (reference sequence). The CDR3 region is CASSQTSVVGELFF. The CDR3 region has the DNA TGTGCCAGCAGTCAGACTAGCGTCGTCGGGGAGCTGTTTTTT.

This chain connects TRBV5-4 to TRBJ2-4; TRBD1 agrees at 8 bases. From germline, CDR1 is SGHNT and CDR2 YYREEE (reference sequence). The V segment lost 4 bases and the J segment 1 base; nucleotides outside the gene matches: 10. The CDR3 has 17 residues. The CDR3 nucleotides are TGTGCCAGCAGCAACCGGGACAGGCGGTGGGCCAAAAACATTCAGTACTTC. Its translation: CASSNRDRRWAKNIQYF.

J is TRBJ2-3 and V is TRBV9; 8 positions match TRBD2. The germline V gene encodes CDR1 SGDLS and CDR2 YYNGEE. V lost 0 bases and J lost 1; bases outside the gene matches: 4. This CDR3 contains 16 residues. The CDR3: CASSVARGGGTDTQYF. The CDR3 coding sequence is TGTGCCAGCAGCGTAGCTCGGGGGGGAGGCACAGATACGCAGTATTTT.

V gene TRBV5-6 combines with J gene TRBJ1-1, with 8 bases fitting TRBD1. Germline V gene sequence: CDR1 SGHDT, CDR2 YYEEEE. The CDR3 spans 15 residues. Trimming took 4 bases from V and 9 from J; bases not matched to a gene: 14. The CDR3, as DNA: TGTGCCAGCAGCGGCGGGACAGGACCACGACCAAAAGCTTTCTTT. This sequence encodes CASSGGTGPRPKAFF.

In DNA form, the CDR3 reads TGTGCCAGCAGCCCCGGAGGAGAGCAGTACTTC. As protein: CASSPGGEQYF. The chain recombines TRBV7-2 with TRBJ2-7; D possibly corresponds to TRBD2 (5 bases). V lost 5 bases and J 7 bases, leaving 9 bases between the germline ends. The CDR3 is made up of 11 amino acids. Germline V gene data show CDR1 as SGHTA and CDR2 as FQGNSA.

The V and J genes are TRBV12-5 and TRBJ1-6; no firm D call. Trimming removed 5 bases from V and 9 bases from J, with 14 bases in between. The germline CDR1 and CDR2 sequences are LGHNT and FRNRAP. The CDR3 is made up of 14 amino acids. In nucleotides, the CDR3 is TGTGCTAGTGGTCCCTCAGGAAAAGGTTCACCCCTCCACTTT. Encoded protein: CASGPSGKGSPLHF.

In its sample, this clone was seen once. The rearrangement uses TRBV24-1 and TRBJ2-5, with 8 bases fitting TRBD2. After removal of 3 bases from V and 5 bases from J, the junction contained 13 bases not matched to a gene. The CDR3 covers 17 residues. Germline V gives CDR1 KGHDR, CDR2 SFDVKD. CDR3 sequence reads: CATSDGTSGTIGETQYF. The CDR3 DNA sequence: TGTGCCACCAGTGATGGAACTAGCGGTACTATAGGGGAGACCCAGTACTTC.

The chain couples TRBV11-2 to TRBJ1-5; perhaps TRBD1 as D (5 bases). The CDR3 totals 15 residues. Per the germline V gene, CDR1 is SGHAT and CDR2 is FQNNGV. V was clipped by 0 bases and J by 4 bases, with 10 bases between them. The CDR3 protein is CASSLEAGLNQPQHF. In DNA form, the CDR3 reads TGTGCCAGCAGCTTAGAGGCAGGGTTAAATCAGCCCCAGCATTTT.

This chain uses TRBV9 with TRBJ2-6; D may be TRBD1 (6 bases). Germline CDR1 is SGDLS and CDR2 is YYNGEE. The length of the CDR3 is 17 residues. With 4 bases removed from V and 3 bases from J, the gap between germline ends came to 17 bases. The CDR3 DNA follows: TGTGCCAGCAGCCCCCGGGCAGGGGCGCTTGGGGCCAACGTCCTGACTTTC. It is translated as CASSPRAGALGANVLTF.

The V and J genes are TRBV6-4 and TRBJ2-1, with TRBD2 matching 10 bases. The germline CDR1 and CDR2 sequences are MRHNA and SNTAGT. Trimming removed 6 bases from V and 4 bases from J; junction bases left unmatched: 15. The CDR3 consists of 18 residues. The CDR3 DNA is TGTGCCAGCAGCCACAGGGGAGCGGGAGGGCCAGGTTACAATGAGCAGTTCTTC. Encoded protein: CASSHRGAGGPGYNEQFF.